This TCR beta chain was sequenced in a study of blood T cell repertoires in COVID-19. Across the study: The analysed material was cDNA or gDNA that came from T cells, B-cell-depleted T cells, or PBMCs.

Participants had their cohort set by participant-reported clinical history. Two negative PCRs, clearance, or symptom resolution were required of recovered Cohort 3 donors. The CDR3 sequence is 13 residues long. Germline V CDR1 and CDR2: PRHDT, FYEKMQ (reference sequence). V was cut by 2 bases and J by 4 bases, with 8 bases left in between. The table came from immunoSEQ multiplex PCR; TCRdb's copy has only in-frame clones and leaves some out. The data contain 280,000 or so clones, around 85% of them seen just once; the ten biggest clones take up under 2.5%. Sequenced sample: PBMCs or T cells enriched from blood (not recorded which). This TCR derives from a man between 25 and 39 years old who had recovered from COVID-19. The chain links TRBV13 to TRBJ1-2; TRBD1 might be the D (5 bases). The CDR3 loop reads CASSLQGGYGYTF. CDR3 in DNA: TGTGCCAGCAGCTTACAGGGAGGCTATGGCTACACCTTC.